This T cell receptor (beta chain) was retrieved from a study of CD8+ T cells in alopecia areata. Sequencing relied on a cDNA template that was reverse transcribed from extracted RNA. Sequencing used immunoSEQ multiplex PCR; TCRdb keeps in-frame clones, though not all of them. The sample lists about 190,000 clones, around 60% occurring once. Treatment given: oral pan-JAK inhibitor, 5-10 mg twice daily. CDR3 length: 17 amino acids. V trimming: 3 bases; J trimming: 0 bases; junction bases outside the gene matches: 5. Germline loops: CDR1 ENHRY, CDR2 SYGVKD. This clonotype was obtained from a human donor with alopecia areata. This chain uses TRBV10-3 with TRBJ2-7, with TRBD2 matching 13 bases. This material consisted of CD4+ T cells sorted from blood, taken around week 50, from a patient treated with tofacitinib. CDR3 loop: CAISDTSGGADSYEQYF. The CDR3 region has the DNA TGTGCCATCAGTGACACTAGCGGGGGGGCCGACTCCTACGAGCAGTACTTC.